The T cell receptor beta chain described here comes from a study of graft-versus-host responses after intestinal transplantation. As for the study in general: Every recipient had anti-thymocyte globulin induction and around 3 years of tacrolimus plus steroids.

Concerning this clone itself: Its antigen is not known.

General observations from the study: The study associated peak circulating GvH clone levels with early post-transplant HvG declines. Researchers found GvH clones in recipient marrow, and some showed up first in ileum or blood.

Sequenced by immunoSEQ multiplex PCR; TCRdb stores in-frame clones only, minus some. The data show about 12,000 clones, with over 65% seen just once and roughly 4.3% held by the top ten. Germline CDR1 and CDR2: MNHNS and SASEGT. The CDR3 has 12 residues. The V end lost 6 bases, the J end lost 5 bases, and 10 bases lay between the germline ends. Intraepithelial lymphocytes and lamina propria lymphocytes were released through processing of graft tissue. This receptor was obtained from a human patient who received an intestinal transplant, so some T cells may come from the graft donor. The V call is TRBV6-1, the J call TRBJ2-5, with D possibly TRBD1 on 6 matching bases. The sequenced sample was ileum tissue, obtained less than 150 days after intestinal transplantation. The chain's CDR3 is CASRGTPETQYF. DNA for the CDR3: TGTGCCAGCAGGGGGACACCGGAGACCCAGTACTTC.